The 8 T cell receptor beta chains below were found in one sample sequenced in a study of blood T cell repertoires in COVID-19. Profiling relied on immunoSEQ multiplex PCR, and the TCRdb table lists in-frame clones only, not all of them. The table lists over 150,000 clones, approximately 88% of them singletons. The sequenced sample consisted of peripheral blood. The receptors derive from a woman between 40 and 55 years old with COVID-19, enrolled during active disease.

The chain combines TRBV3-1 (or the pseudogene TRBV3-2) with TRBJ1-1; 9 bases map to TRBD1. The CDR3 consists of 15 residues. Trimming removed 4 bases from V and 4 bases from J; junction bases left unmatched: 7. Germline lookup yields CDR1 LGHDT and CDR2 YNNKEL (reference sequence). CDR3 bases: TGTGCCAGCAGCCCTCGCGACAGGGGGGGCACTGAAGCTTTCTTT. This encodes CASSPRDRGGTEAFF.

The chain is built from TRBV15 and TRBJ1-6; 9 bases line up with TRBD1. The V and J ends lost 8 bases and 8 bases, in that order; junction bases with no gene match: 4. Germline loops: CDR1 LNHNV, CDR2 YYDKDF (reference sequence). This CDR3 has 13 residues. CDR3 nucleotides: TGTGCCACCGCTACAGGGGGCTATTCACCCCTCCACTTT. Protein product: CATATGGYSPLHF. The whole variable domain, remainder taken from reference TRBV15 and TRBJ1-6, is DAMVIQNPRYQVTQFGKPVTLSCSQTLNHNVMYWYQQKSSQAPKLLFHYYDKDFNNEADTPDNFQSRRPNTSFCFLDIRSPGLGDTAMYLCATATGGYSPLHFGNGTRLTVT.

V usage is TRBV4-2 and J usage is TRBJ2-1; 7 nucleotides align to TRBD1. V was clipped by 0 bases and J by 7 bases; unmatched bases: 15. Germline V gene lookup returns CDR1 LGHNA and CDR2 YNFKEQ. The CDR3 spans 18 residues. The CDR3: CASSQDHSMRQGENEQFF. CDR3 bases: TGTGCCAGCAGCCAAGATCATAGTATGAGGCAGGGGGAAAATGAGCAGTTCTTC.

The sample holds one count of this clone. V and J are TRBV27 and TRBJ1-2; 9 bases match TRBD1. Germline CDR1 and CDR2: MNHEY and SMNVEV (reference sequence). Trimming at V came to 3 bases and at J to 4 bases, leaving 9 bases not matched to a gene. This CDR3 is 16 amino acids long. This chain's CDR3 is CASSFWTGVSPYGYTF. The CDR3, as DNA: TGTGCCAGCAGTTTCTGGACAGGGGTGAGCCCCTATGGCTACACCTTC.

A single count supports this clone. V and J are TRBV24-1 and TRBJ2-1; D not certain. From germline, CDR1 is KGHDR and CDR2 SFDVKD. Trimming shortened V by 10 bases and J by 6 bases, and 12 bases separated the two germline ends. The CDR3 loop spans 12 amino acids. This CDR3 is CATSLRTNEQFF. CDR3 in DNA: TGTGCCACTAGTCTAAGAACCAATGAGCAGTTCTTC.

The chain combines TRBV28 with TRBJ2-5; 8 bases line up with TRBD1. The CDR3 loop spans 14 amino acids. V lost 4 bases to trimming and J lost 3 bases; unmatched junction nucleotides: 4. Germline V gene lookup returns CDR1 MDHEN and CDR2 SYDVKM. Here the CDR3 DNA reads TGTGCCAGCAGTTCCCAGGGGGCTAAAGAGACCCAGTACTTC. Residues: CASSSQGAKETQYF.

Turning to this clone: Additional DNA sequences in this sample encode the identical CDR3. The chain uses TRBV19 and TRBJ2-3; D possibly corresponds to TRBD1 (6 bases). Germline values: CDR1 LNHDA, CDR2 SQIVND (reference sequence). V was cut by 8 bases and J by 0 bases, with 12 bases left in between. The CDR3 has 14 residues. The CDR3 loop is CASSSRGSTDTQYF. The DNA for the CDR3 is TGTGCCAGTTCCTCTAGGGGGAGCACAGATACGCAGTATTTT.

The chain employs TRBV11-3 and TRBJ2-5; 8 nucleotides match TRBD2. This CDR3 spans 14 amino acids. Germline loops: CDR1 SGHNT, CDR2 YENEEA. The V segment lost 3 bases and the J segment 5 bases; nucleotides outside the gene matches: 5. CDR3 bases: TGTGCCAGCAGCTTCAATAGCGGGGCGGAGACCCAGTACTTC. This encodes CASSFNSGAETQYF.